Below are 30 T cell receptor beta chains sequenced from a single sample in a study of shared clonotypes between healthy human individuals. The data were produced by immunoSEQ multiplex PCR, yet TCRdb's version contains in-frame clones alone and is incomplete. The sample yields about 1,500,000 clones, roughly 96% seen once. The specimen sequenced was naive CD4+ T cells sorted from blood. Noted subset: CD45RA+ positively selected. Source of these receptors: a man between 25 and 39 years old in good health.

This clone has only one observation. The chain has TRBV4-1 and TRBJ1-4; D might be TRBD1 (6 bases). The CDR3 has 15 amino acids. V was trimmed by 1 base and J by 6 bases, leaving 12 bases between them. Looked up from germline, CDR1 is MGHRA and CDR2 is YSYEKL. The CDR3 reads CASSQGWGQYEKLFF. The CDR3 DNA is TGCGCCAGCAGCCAAGGGTGGGGGCAGTATGAAAAACTGTTTTTT.

The gene calls are TRBV7-2 and TRBJ1-5, with unresolved D. The CDR3 sequence is 14 residues long. The germline CDR1 and CDR2 sequences are SGHTA and FQGNSA. V was shortened by 4 bases and J by 2 bases, with 9 bases between the two germline ends. The CDR3 DNA reads TGTGCCAGCAGCTCAGACCCTGGCAATCAGCCCCAGCATTTT. Translation gives CASSSDPGNQPQHF.

Only one count was recorded for this clone. V is TRBV7-2 and J is TRBJ2-5; the D is unclear. V lost 3 bases, J lost 7 bases, and 6 bases lay in between. The CDR3 has 11 residues. CDR1 is SGHTA, CDR2 FQGNSA, per germline. The CDR3 spells CASSFMGTQYF. The CDR3 region has the DNA TGTGCCAGCAGCTTCATGGGGACCCAGTACTTC.

The genes are TRBV14 and TRBJ1-2, with TRBD1 identical over 7 bases. Losses at the gene ends were 4 bases for V and 3 bases for J; bases not matched to a gene: 2. This CDR3 has 13 residues. Germline values: CDR1 SGHDN, CDR2 FVKESK. This CDR3 is CASSPGQHYGYTF. CDR3 nucleotides: TGTGCCAGCAGCCCGGGACAGCACTATGGCTACACCTTC.

This clone was seen a single time. The chain links TRBV2 to TRBJ2-3; 7 bases map to TRBD2. Losses at the gene ends were 0 bases for V and 3 bases for J; bases not matched to a gene: 3. Germline V lookup: CDR1 SNHLY, CDR2 FYNNEI. CDR3 size: 15 residues. CDR3 residues: CASSEARGLTDTQYF. As DNA, the CDR3 is TGTGCCAGCAGTGAAGCTAGGGGACTAACAGATACGCAGTATTTT.

This rearrangement joins TRBV10-3 to TRBJ1-2; D is perhaps TRBD1 (5 bases). Germline CDR1 ENHRY, CDR2 SYGVKD. V lost 5 bases and J 3 bases, leaving 16 bases between the germline ends. This CDR3 is built from 15 residues. In nucleotides, the CDR3 is TGTGCCATCAGTCCTCCGGGACGGAAAGACTATGGCTACACCTTC. Amino acids: CAISPPGRKDYGYTF.

The chain's CDR3 is CASSYGGLRNQPQHF. The CDR3 DNA is TGTGCCAGCAGCTATGGGGGGTTACGGAATCAGCCCCAGCATTTT. The chain employs TRBV5-4 and TRBJ1-5; tentatively, D is TRBD1 (5 bases). The germline gives CDR1 SGHNT, CDR2 YYREEE (reference sequence). With 3 bases removed from V and 4 bases from J, the gap between germline ends came to 14 bases. CDR3 length equals 15 residues.

This chain links TRBV15 with TRBJ2-7, with D perhaps matching TRBD2 (5 bases). The germline gives CDR1 LNHNV, CDR2 YYDKDF (reference sequence). V dropped 4 bases and J dropped 0 bases, with 10 bases sitting between them. The CDR3 consists of 14 residues. The DNA for the CDR3 is TGTGCCACCAGCACGCGGACTGACTCCTACGAGCAGTACTTC. As protein: CATSTRTDSYEQYF.

This clone was observed a single time. This sequence joins TRBV16 and TRBJ2-7, with D uncertain. The CDR3 is 11 residues long. The V end lost 2 bases, the J end lost 10 bases, and 9 bases lay between the germline ends. Germline lookup yields CDR1 KGHSY and CDR2 FQNENV. CDR3 nucleotide sequence: TGTGCCAGCAGCCAACTGGTAAGACAGTACTTC. It translates to CASSQLVRQYF.

V usage is TRBV5-4 and J usage is TRBJ2-1, with 7 bases fitting TRBD2. Germline CDR1 and CDR2: SGHNT and YYREEE (reference sequence). This CDR3 is built from 16 residues. J lost 4 bases, V lost 0 bases, and 7 bases had no gene match. CDR3 sequence: CASSLDAGVGYNEQFF. CDR3 nucleotide sequence: TGTGCCAGCAGCTTGGACGCGGGAGTGGGGTACAATGAGCAGTTCTTC.

The chain carries TRBV10-1 and TRBJ2-7; perhaps D is TRBD1 or TRBD2 (5 bases each). Trimming pared 6 bases from V and 8 bases from J, leaving 17 bases between. The germline V gene has CDR1 WNHNN and CDR2 SYGVQD (reference sequence). This CDR3 spans 13 amino acids. CDR3 DNA sequence: TGCGCCAGCAGCGCCGGTTGGGACGCCCAGCAGTACTTC. As protein: CASSAGWDAQQYF.

The V and J genes are TRBV9 and TRBJ2-5; D is possibly TRBD1 (6 bases). V lost 0 bases to trimming and J lost 3 bases, with 12 bases between them. The CDR3 extends over 15 amino acids. Looked up from germline, CDR1 is SGDLS and CDR2 is YYNGEE. The CDR3 protein is CASSVDQGPKETQYF. The CDR3 DNA reads TGTGCCAGCAGCGTAGATCAGGGGCCCAAAGAGACCCAGTACTTC.

The chain employs TRBV14 and TRBJ1-3, with no clear D. There are 17 residues in the CDR3. V was clipped by 1 base and J by 0 bases, with 13 bases between them. Germline CDR1 reads SGHDN; CDR2 reads FVKESK. The CDR3 region is CASSQVLPGYSGNTIYF. For the CDR3, the DNA is TGTGCCAGCAGCCAAGTCCTTCCGGGGTACTCTGGAAACACCATATATTTT.

Points on this clone: At the DNA level, this CDR3 is encoded by other sequences in the same sample as well. V usage is TRBV5-1 and J usage is TRBJ2-1, with unresolved D. The V end was cut by 0 bases, the J end by 0 bases, with 7 bases between. Germline V lookup: CDR1 SGHRS, CDR2 YFSETQ. CDR3 length: 15 residues. The DNA of the CDR3 is TGCGCCAGCAGCTTGGCGGTGAACTCCTACAATGAGCAGTTCTTC. The encoded protein is CASSLAVNSYNEQFF.

This chain links TRBV28 with TRBJ2-1; perhaps TRBD2 as D (5 bases). V dropped 6 bases and J dropped 7 bases, with 19 bases sitting between them. This CDR3 is built from 15 residues. From germline, CDR1 is MDHEN and CDR2 SYDVKM. The chain's CDR3 is CASRSLRGRRNEQFF. The CDR3 nucleotides are TGTGCCAGCAGATCCCTTCGAGGGAGACGTAATGAGCAGTTCTTC.

The CDR3 region is CASSLLPGSNAYGYTF. CDR3 coding DNA: TGCGCCAGCAGCTTACTTCCAGGGTCGAATGCCTATGGCTACACCTTC. The chain combines TRBV5-1 with TRBJ1-2, with D maybe TRBD1 (5 bases). Trimming pared 2 bases from V and 4 bases from J, leaving 18 bases between. The length of the CDR3 is 16 residues. Germline V gene data show CDR1 as SGHRS and CDR2 as YFSETQ.

CDR3 in DNA: TGTGCCAGCAGCTTAGTCACCGGGACAGGGGTAGAGGAAAAACTGTTTTTT. Residues: CASSLVTGTGVEEKLFF. The V and J genes are TRBV7-9 and TRBJ1-4; 10 nucleotides match TRBD1. The CDR3 has 17 amino acids. CDR1 and CDR2 from the germline V gene are SEHNR and FQNEAQ (reference sequence). V gave up 1 base and J gave up 8 bases; unmatched junction bases: 10.

In regard to this clone: Compared with germline, one end of the junction differs, possibly owing to a read error. V usage is TRBV30 and J usage is TRBJ1-4; 8 nucleotides match TRBD1. Germline CDR1 and CDR2: GTSNPN and SVGIG (reference sequence). The CDR3 has 14 residues. The CDR3: CAWSVSGGNGKLFF. In DNA, the CDR3 is TGTGCCTGGAGCGTTTCAGGGGGCAATGGAAAACTGTTTTTT.

This clone was seen only once. CDR3 in amino acids: CAVIAGGSYEQYF. CDR3 DNA: TGTGCTGTCATAGCGGGAGGCTCCTACGAGCAGTACTTC. The chain combines TRBV6-5 with TRBJ2-7; TRBD2 aligns across 10 bases. Germline V gene lookup returns CDR1 MNHEY and CDR2 SVGAGI. CDR3 length equals 13 residues.

CDR3: CASSLVPIYEQYF. The DNA of the CDR3 is TGCGCCAGCAGCTTGGTCCCGATCTACGAGCAGTACTTC. This chain connects TRBV5-1 to TRBJ2-7; D uncertain. This CDR3 contains 13 residues. V lost 0 bases, J lost 3 bases, and 7 bases lay in between. The germline CDR1 and CDR2 sequences are SGHRS and YFSETQ.

V usage is TRBV5-1 and J usage is TRBJ2-1; D gene ambiguous. This CDR3 has 17 residues. Germline values: CDR1 SGHRS, CDR2 YFSETQ. V lost 0 bases and J 1 base, leaving 14 bases between the germline ends. In nucleotides, the CDR3 is TGCGCCAGCAGCTTGGGCCCCGGTGGGGTATCCTACAATGAGCAGTTCTTC. Its translation is CASSLGPGGVSYNEQFF.

This clone was found once. The J gene is TRBJ1-2, the V gene TRBV4-3, with 8 bases aligning to TRBD1. Trimming cost V 1 base and J 6 bases; bases outside gene matches: 4. CDR3 length: 14 residues. Germline V gene sequence: CDR1 LGHNA, CDR2 YSLEER. CDR3 loop: CASSQAPGGHGYTF. The DNA of the CDR3 is TGCGCCAGCAGCCAAGCCCCAGGGGGCCATGGCTACACCTTC.

This clone has a handful of counts. Other DNA variants within this sample encode the same CDR3. In DNA form, the CDR3 reads TGTGCCAGCTCACCGCCCCTTGACACCGGGGAGCTGTTTTTT. It codes for CASSPPLDTGELFF. The V call is TRBV18, the J call TRBJ2-2, with D hard to call. Germline-derived CDR1 and CDR2 are KGHSH and LQKENI. Trimming took off 3 bases at V and 3 bases at J, with 8 bases between the two ends. The CDR3 extends over 14 amino acids.

The chain carries TRBV7-8 and TRBJ2-7, with TRBD1 identical over 7 bases. J lost 2 bases, V lost 1 base, and 11 bases had no gene match. CDR1 SGHVS and CDR2 FQNEAQ come from the germline V gene. This CDR3 has 17 residues. The CDR3 protein is CASSLEDRARATYEQYF. The DNA of the CDR3 is TGTGCCAGCAGCTTAGAAGACAGGGCTCGTGCGACCTACGAGCAGTACTTC.

V and J are TRBV9 and TRBJ2-2, with 9 bases matching TRBD1. This CDR3 comprises 16 residues. V gave up 0 bases and J gave up 4 bases; unmatched junction bases: 4. Germline V lookup: CDR1 SGDLS, CDR2 YYNGEE. The CDR3 sequence is CASSVDRGPLTGELFF. CDR3 DNA: TGTGCCAGCAGCGTAGACAGGGGGCCTCTCACCGGGGAGCTGTTTTTT.

V and J are TRBV28 and TRBJ2-5, with 8 bases that match TRBD1. CDR1 is MDHEN and CDR2 is SYDVKM in the germline V gene. Trimming at V came to 5 bases and at J to 4 bases, leaving 12 bases not matched to a gene. The CDR3 length is 16 residues. CDR3 nucleotide sequence: TGTGCCAGCAGTACTGACAGGGGACAATTTCGAGAGACCCAGTACTTC. It translates to CASSTDRGQFRETQYF.

CDR3 DNA sequence: TGCAGCGTTGGACTTAGCGGAGAAGAGACCCAGTACTTC. Protein: CSVGLSGEETQYF. This chain links TRBV29-1 with TRBJ2-5; weak D call: TRBD2 (6 bases). The CDR3 consists of 13 residues. V lost 4 bases to trimming and J lost 3 bases, with 12 bases between them. Germline CDR1 is SQVTM and CDR2 is ANQGSEA.

The chain links TRBV4-2 to TRBJ1-2; TRBD1 matches 8 bases. There are 14 residues in the CDR3. Germline V gene lookup returns CDR1 LGHNA and CDR2 YNFKEQ. Trimming cost V 5 bases and J 5 bases; bases outside gene matches: 7. CDR3 sequence reads: CASSVKQGEYGYTF. The DNA of the CDR3 is TGTGCCAGCAGCGTAAAACAGGGGGAATATGGCTACACCTTC.

V and J are TRBV28 and TRBJ1-4; 7 bases fit TRBD1. CDR1 and CDR2 (germline): MDHEN, SYDVKM. The trim removed 6 bases at V and 0 bases at J, leaving 4 bases unmatched. This CDR3 has 15 residues. The CDR3 region has the DNA TGTGCCAGCAGCCCCCAGGGGGCAACTAATGAAAAACTGTTTTTT. Translation gives CASSPQGATNEKLFF.

The J gene is TRBJ2-3, the V gene TRBV10-1; 12 bases fit TRBD2. V gave up 6 bases and J gave up 3 bases; unmatched junction bases: 7. The CDR3 extends over 16 amino acids. CDR1 is WNHNN, CDR2 SYGVQD, per germline (reference sequence). DNA for the CDR3: TGCGCCAGCAGCAAGACTAGCGGGAGAGGAACAGATACGCAGTATTTT. It yields the protein CASSKTSGRGTDTQYF.